Reported below is one T cell receptor beta chain. Its specificity is not known. At the time of sampling, donors were nominally healthy, though unrecorded immune exposures were likely. These data come from a study of cytomegalovirus exposure and HLA in healthy donors. Broader study findings: Being productive about 87% or about 30% of the time was typical of most TCR beta V segments in an earlier analysis. In a later analysis, CMV-associated beta chains were mostly HLA-associated, it appeared.

The PCR contained 60 Vbeta and 13 Jbeta primers. Data came from immunoSEQ multiplex PCR; TCRdb stores just in-frame clones and leaves some out. The sample includes approximately 140,000 clones, 80% of them seen just once. This clonotype was obtained from a woman in her forties in good health and CMV-seronegative. The sample comprised PBMCs.

CDR3 amino acids: CASTPGPDTYEQYF. The CDR3 DNA follows: TGTGCCAGCACCCCTGGGCCGGACACCTACGAGCAGTACTTC. The gene calls are TRBV9 and TRBJ2-7, with a possible D match to TRBD1 (5 bases). The CDR3 sequence is 14 residues long. Germline loops: CDR1 SGDLS, CDR2 YYNGEE. V was trimmed by 6 bases and J by 2 bases, leaving 15 bases between them. Supplemented by reference TRBV9 and TRBJ2-7, the full variable domain reads DSGVTQTPKHLITATGQRVTLRCSPRSGDLSVYWYQQSLDQGLQFLIQYYNGEERAKGNILERFSAQQFPDLHSELNLSSLELGDSALYFCASTPGPDTYEQYFGPGTRLTVT.